The TCR beta chain under discussion was sequenced for a study of cytomegalovirus exposure and HLA in healthy donors (dated by TCRdb to 2017 to 2019). For the study in its entirety: An earlier analysis of roughly 500 of the donors reported 250 to 300 Gb of sequence data and 120 million or so unique TCR beta sequences from approximately 180 million T cells. Roughly 300 gigabases of sequencing data and approximately 93 million unique TCR sequences were included in an early release covering about 620 HLA-typed donors. Of the 398 genotyped donors, approximately 83% fell in the genetic ancestry cluster associated with self-reported Caucasian donors. The study was designed to test whether signatures of past pathogen exposure could be identified by cataloging public T cell receptors. Using immunosequencing, the study profiled T cell repertoires from about 620 subjects and related those repertoires to cytomegalovirus serostatus. A separate validation cohort of over a hundred different subjects was used in addition to the roughly 640-subject first cohort. To predict cytomegalovirus infection status, the study brought together high-throughput TCR immunosequencing, statistical association of individual TCRs with disease status, and machine learning. A later analysis re-analyzed previously published TCR beta repertoires from roughly 630 donors and added high-resolution HLA genotyping to study TCR occurrence patterns. In the later analysis, no new phenotypic data were used to find candidate immune exposures; instead, reliance was placed on TCR beta sequences and their occurrence across donors. To decide whether each TCR beta V gene segment behaved as functional or pseudogenic, an earlier analysis of approximately 600 of the donors relied on high-throughput TCR beta sequencing. Alongside the repertoire data, information on donor age, sex, ethnicity and CMV serostatus was compiled. A later genetic analysis took genome-wide SNP genotypes for about three fifths of the 666 donors and used that subset as a discovery cohort. Every repertoire in the discovery cohort had been generated on one and the same sequencing platform. HLA typing included class I and class II loci at four-digit resolution. Typing coverage differed by locus: A, B, C, DRB1 and DQB1 were typed in roughly 629-630 donors, DQA1 in 522, DPA1 in 600 to 610, and DPB1 in 472. Several DR-DQ haplotypes were handled as single units for association and clustering because linkage in the cohort was strong. Among about 390 genotyped donors of the cohort, an average of approximately 240,000 unique TCR beta nucleotide sequences were sequenced per donor, approximately 20% of them non-productive. On the study overall, not on this receptor specifically: According to the authors, the approach could potentially be generalized to other disease states and immunological phenotypes. In a later analysis, several top co-occurrence clusters were reported to appear linked to parvovirus B19, influenza, CMV and Epstein-Barr virus. Presence/absence analyses assumed roughly uniform sequencing depth across donors, an assumption that may not hold. In a later analysis, HLA-associated TCR beta chains showed more clonal expansion and lower generation probabilities than non-associated chains that were equally common. An earlier analysis of around 500 of the donors showed that most TCR beta V segments appeared in productive rearrangements either about 87% or about 30% of the time, which broadly matched IMGT annotations. Because HLA typing was unavailable for some donors at each locus, only the typed subset was used in association tests. In a later analysis, the rate of TCR association differed among HLA loci, with DRB1 alleles having the most associated TCRs and HLA-C alleles having the fewest. Some IMGT-functional V segments, including TRBV6-2 and TRBV6-3, could not be distinguished by the 87-base-pair reads and were therefore excluded. Assigning TCR associations to individual alleles was difficult when HLA alleles, especially DR and DQ, strongly co-occurred. In a later genetic analysis, fewer N-insertions in productive TCRs were reported among donors in an Asian-associated ancestry cluster than the roughly 700-donor mean. In both the original and validation cohorts, the classifier was reported to diagnose cytomegalovirus status with high specificity and sensitivity. The earlier analysis of 587 of the donors excluded some 15 rarely observed V segments, including chromosome 9 orphons, because counts were too low. A further reported finding was that TCR beta sequences accurately predicted the HLA-A and HLA-B alleles for most subjects in the first cohort. Most TCR sequences were observed very rarely across donors, whereas some public TCRs were present in many individuals. V-gene and J-gene trimming of TCR beta chains was associated with a missense DCLRE1C variant in a later genetic analysis, and the association was replicated in an independent cohort. Correlated functional status among segregating V segments might be attributable to linkage disequilibrium, but an unknown experimental factor could not be ruled out. In the study, 150 to 200 TCR beta chains were listed as associated with cytomegalovirus. A group of highly shared sequence variants was considered likely to be a technical artifact of the sequencing pipeline. According to a later analysis, most CMV-associated TCR beta chains appeared to be HLA-restricted, and the HLA associations seemed to be driven largely by CMV exposure. CMV serostatus was the only immune exposure information available for the cohort. In a later analysis, about 17,000 TCR beta sequences were associated with specific HLA alleles at a false discovery rate of 0.05. The cohort was sequenced for TCR beta chains only, and without alpha or paired-chain data the features that could be detected were limited. In vitro tests confirmed that a few of the cytomegalovirus-associated TCR beta chains recognize cytomegalovirus antigens.

Here V drops 5 bases and J drops 5 bases, and the junction holds 4 bases not matched to any gene. The CDR3 has 13 amino acids, counting the end cysteine and phenylalanine. Left in the record is the CDR3 DNA by itself, 39 bases read in frame from the first base. Per the germline V gene, LGHNA is the CDR1 and YSLEER is the CDR2. The receptor library was made with the immunoSEQ multiplex PCR assay. For the multiplex PCR, a mixture combining 60 forward primers for TCR Vbeta segments and 13 reverse primers for TCR Jbeta segments was used. The CDR3 region of rearranged TCR beta genes was amplified from genomic DNA with a multiplex PCR assay. The Illumina HiSeq System was used to sequence the amplified TCR beta libraries as 87-base-pair reads. The authors' pipeline ran thus. Across the 600 to 700 repertoires, a later analysis counted approximately 83 million unique TCR beta chains, 9 million to 14 million of which were shared by at least two donors. A nearest-neighbor algorithm error-corrected the raw reads and collapsed the reads into unique sequences, merging closely related sequences to remove PCR and sequencing errors. Alignment of CDR3 sequences to IMGT reference sequences was used to assign V, D and J gene segments. For a sequence to be retained, a match of at least six nucleotides to both a V gene segment and a J gene segment was required. A rearrangement was called productive if the CDR3 had no stop codons and remained in frame with V and J, and every other rearrangement was called non-productive. CDR3 was defined according to IMGT convention as the region running from the second conserved V-encoded cysteine to the conserved J-encoded phenylalanine. In an earlier analysis of approximately 500 of the donors, sequences lacking an unambiguous match to a single V gene segment were excluded. In an earlier analysis of several hundred of the donors, V segments were called functional above 56.7% productive rearrangements and were called segregating when the between-donor standard deviation exceeded 5%. A statistical classification framework was developed to diagnose cytomegalovirus status using the catalog of TCR beta chain sequences. In a later analysis, V and J genes were assigned by comparing TCR nucleotide sequences against IMGT/GENE-DB human TR gene sequences. A later analysis assigned CDR3 sequences and most-parsimonious VDJ recombination scenarios with the TCRdist pipeline. In a later analysis, each TCR beta chain was defined by its CDR3 amino acid sequence together with its V-gene family, and reads without a unique V-gene family were excluded. In a later analysis, approximately 590 highly shared, low-generation-probability nucleotide sequences were removed to address suspected cross-contamination and a sequencing artifact. A later analysis calculated a clonal expansion index for each public chain from normalized within-repertoire ranks of inferred template counts. A later analysis computed generation probabilities with a VDJ recombination model fitted to out-of-frame rearrangements, and checked the results against IGoR. In a later analysis, hypergeometric tests were used to score TCR-TCR, TCR-HLA and TCR-CMV co-occurrence, with a repertoire-size bias correction applied to TCR pairs. To estimate false discovery rates, a later analysis permuted the HLA or CMV assignments 20 times. In a later analysis, co-occurring TCRs were grouped using DBSCAN, with TCRdist sequence similarity added in when clustering inside HLA-allele-positive subsets. Co-occurrence clustering excluded repertoires with fewer than 30,000 or more than 120,000 public chains, plus five with anomalous nucleotide sharing. As stored in TCRdb, this immuneACCESS dataset retains in-frame rearrangements with V and J assigned. A fraction of the clones does not appear; measured against another copy, unresolved V genes explain less than half of the discrepancy, and the remainder lacks a known reason. That table gives V, J and clone size, and the DNA gave D and trimming. For this sample the table gives around 130,000 clones, of which roughly four fifths were detected only once. The ten largest account for less than 3.5% of the sample.

About this clone: Its antigen is unknown. Per-nucleotide qualities are absent, and no much larger clonotype sits a single base away.

The cohort was made up of 650 to 700 healthy bone marrow donors. At the time of sampling, all cohort members were nominally healthy, though unrecorded immune exposures were likely present. The donor was CMV seropositive and belonged to the group of a few hundred seropositive cohort members. A peripheral blood sample was collected from each donor, and TCR beta sequencing was performed on peripheral blood mononuclear cells. Genomic DNA was extracted from the blood cell samples with the Qiagen DNeasy Blood Extraction Kit. Here the chain combines TRBV4-3 and TRBJ2-5; 8 middle bases align to TRBD1. The clonotype comes from a middle-aged woman in good health and CMV-seropositive. Sequenced: PBMCs. The nucleotide sequence reads as follows: TGCGCCAGCAGCGGATACAGGGGGGAGACCCAGTACTTC. Its translation is CASSGYRGETQYF.